This is a list of T cell receptor beta chains from one sample in a study of PD-1 blockade in classical Hodgkin lymphoma. Clones were read by immunoSEQ multiplex PCR, and TCRdb kept only the in-frame ones, dropping some. The sample has 55,000 to 75,000 clones; 93% are singletons. The sequences come from peripheral blood mononuclear cells (PBMCs), collected at baseline. The receptors here all came from a human donor with classical Hodgkin lymphoma. CDR3s include the opening cysteine and the closing phenylalanine or tryptophan. D genes are given only for firm matches. Clone sizes are given selectively: once, few, many, or a class where the clone is expanded.

cdr3_length,j_call,clone_size,v_call,d_call,cdr3_aa,cdr3_nt
14,TRBJ2-2,-,TRBV7-8,-,CASSLVGLTGELFF,TGTGCCAGCAGCTTAGTGGGTCTTACCGGGGAGCTGTTTTTT
14,TRBJ2-7,once,TRBV5-6,-,CASSLVAGTYEQYF,TGTGCCAGCAGCTTGGTGGCAGGGACCTACGAGCAGTACTTC
15,TRBJ2-3,-,TRBV6-1,TRBD2,CASSVGLAGADTQYF,TGTGCCAGCAGTGTTGGCCTAGCGGGAGCCGATACGCAGTATTTT
13,TRBJ2-7,-,TRBV27,-,CASSLSRSYEQYF,TGTGCCAGCAGTTTATCCCGATCCTACGAGCAGTACTTC
17,TRBJ1-1,-,TRBV27,TRBD1,CASSYEQGPLLSTEAFF,TGTGCCAGCAGTTACGAACAGGGGCCCCTCCTAAGCACTGAAGCTTTCTTT
16,TRBJ1-5,-,TRBV6-1,TRBD1,CASSVRTGEGNQPQHF,TGTGCCAGCAGTGTACGGACAGGGGAGGGAAATCAGCCCCAGCATTTT
15,TRBJ2-7,-,TRBV13,TRBD1,CASSSTGDRVYEQYF,TGTGCCAGCAGCTCGACTGGGGACAGGGTGTACGAGCAGTACTTC
16,TRBJ1-1,-,TRBV5-4,TRBD1,CASSLDPGGLNTEAFF,TGTGCCAGCAGCTTGGACCCAGGGGGCTTGAACACTGAAGCTTTCTTT
14,TRBJ2-5,-,TRBV19,-,CASALGGATETQYF,TGTGCCAGTGCCCTCGGGGGCGCAACGGAGACCCAGTACTTC
12,TRBJ2-2,-,TRBV5-1,-,CASSLNTGELFF,TGCGCCAGCAGCTTGAACACCGGGGAGCTGTTTTTT
15,TRBJ1-4,-,TRBV9,-,CASSTRGATNEKLFF,TGTGCCAGCAGTACGAGGGGTGCAACTAATGAAAAACTGTTTTTT
14,TRBJ1-1,-,TRBV19,TRBD1,CASSPGQGNTEAFF,TGTGCCAGTAGTCCGGGACAGGGGAACACTGAAGCTTTCTTT
15,TRBJ1-3,-,TRBV9,-,CASSVVGGPGNTIYF,TGTGCCAGCAGCGTAGTCGGGGGGCCGGGAAACACCATATATTTT
12,TRBJ2-3,-,TRBV2,-,CASSGQTDTQYF,TGTGCCAGCAGTGGTCAGACAGATACGCAGTATTTT
16,TRBJ2-1,-,TRBV15,TRBD1,CATSGLVGTAYNEQFF,TGTGCCACCAGCGGCCTAGTTGGGACAGCTTACAATGAGCAGTTCTTC
15,TRBJ2-1,-,TRBV11-3,TRBD2,CASNETSPSYNEQFF,TGTGCCAGCAATGAGACTAGCCCTTCCTACAATGAGCAGTTCTTC
17,TRBJ2-5,-,TRBV27,TRBD2,CASSYSLLAGGQETQYF,TGTGCCAGCAGTTACTCCTTACTAGCGGGGGGACAAGAGACCCAGTACTTC
16,TRBJ2-1,-,TRBV9,-,CASSVGSLLPYNEQFF,TGTGCCAGCAGCGTAGGATCCCTACTGCCCTACAATGAGCAGTTCTTC